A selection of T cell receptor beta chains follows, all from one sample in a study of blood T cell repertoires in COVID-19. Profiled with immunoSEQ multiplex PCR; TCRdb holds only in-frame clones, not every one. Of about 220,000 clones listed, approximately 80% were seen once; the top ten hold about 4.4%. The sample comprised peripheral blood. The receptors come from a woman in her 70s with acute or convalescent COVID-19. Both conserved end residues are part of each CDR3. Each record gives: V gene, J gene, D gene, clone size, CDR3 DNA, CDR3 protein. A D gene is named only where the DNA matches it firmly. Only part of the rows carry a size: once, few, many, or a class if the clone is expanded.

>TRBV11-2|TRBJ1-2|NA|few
TGTGCCAGCAGCGTCGACATGACCCTCGGTAGAGGCTACACCTTC
CASSVDMTLGRGYTF
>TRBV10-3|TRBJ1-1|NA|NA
TGTGCCATCAGTGTAGGGGGTATGAACACTGAAGCTTTCTTT
CAISVGGMNTEAFF
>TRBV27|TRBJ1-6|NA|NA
TGTGCCAGCAGTACAAGACAGAATTCACCCCTCCACTTT
CASSTRQNSPLHF
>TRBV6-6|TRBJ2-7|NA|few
TGTGCCAGCAGTTACTCGTACAGCTCCTACGAGCAGTACTTC
CASSYSYSSYEQYF
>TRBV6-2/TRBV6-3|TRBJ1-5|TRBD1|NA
TGTGCCAGCAGTCAAAGGCCGGACAGGGCTAGTCAGCCCCAGCATTTT
CASSQRPDRASQPQHF
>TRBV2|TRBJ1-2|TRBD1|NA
TGTGCCAGCAGTGGGACAGGCCGAGTTAGCTATGGCTACACCTTC
CASSGTGRVSYGYTF
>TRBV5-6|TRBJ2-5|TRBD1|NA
TGTGCCAGCAGCCGGCGGACAGGGGCCTCGGAGACCCAGTACTTC
CASSRRTGASETQYF
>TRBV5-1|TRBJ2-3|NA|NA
TGCGCCAGCAGCTTCTCGGACTCTGTGGATACGCAGTATTTT
CASSFSDSVDTQYF
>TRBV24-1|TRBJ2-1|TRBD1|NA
TGTGCCACCGCACCGGACAGGGGGGGCTACAATGAGCAGTTCTTC
CATAPDRGGYNEQFF
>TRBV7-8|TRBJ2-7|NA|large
TGTGCCAGCAGCTTAGAGCACGGGTCCTACGAGCAGTACTTC
CASSLEHGSYEQYF
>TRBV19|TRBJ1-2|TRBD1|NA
TGTGCCAGTAGTCCCCCCCTATTGGACAGGGGGTTCTATGGCTACACCTTC
CASSPPLLDRGFYGYTF
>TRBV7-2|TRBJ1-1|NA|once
TGTGCCAGCAGCTGGCGGTCGGTCAGGGGAAACACTGAAGCTTTCTTT
CASSWRSVRGNTEAFF
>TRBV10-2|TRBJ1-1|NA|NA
TGCGCCAGCAGTGAGAAGCCCGAAGCTTTCTTT
CASSEKPEAFF
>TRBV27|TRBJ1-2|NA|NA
TGTGCCAGCAGTTTAGCCGAGGACTATGGCTACACCTTC
CASSLAEDYGYTF
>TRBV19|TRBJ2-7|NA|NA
TGTGCCAGTAGTATAAGGTGGCCGGGCTACGAGCAGTACTTC
CASSIRWPGYEQYF
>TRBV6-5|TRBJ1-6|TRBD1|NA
TGTGCCAGCAGTTACGTAGACCAGGGGGATTCACCCCTCCACTTT
CASSYVDQGDSPLHF
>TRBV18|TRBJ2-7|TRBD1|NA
TGTGCCAGCTCACCGGGACAGGGTGGTCCCTACGAGCAGTACTTC
CASSPGQGGPYEQYF
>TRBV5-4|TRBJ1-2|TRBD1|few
TGTGCCAGCAGCGTGGACAGGGCGAACTATGGCTACACCTTC
CASSVDRANYGYTF
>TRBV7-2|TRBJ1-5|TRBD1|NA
TGTGCCAGCAGCTTGGGACAGGGTAGCAATCAGCCCCAGCATTTT
CASSLGQGSNQPQHF
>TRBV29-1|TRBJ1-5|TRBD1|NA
TGCAGCGCTGGGACAGGGAACAATCAGCCCCAGCATTTT
CSAGTGNNQPQHF
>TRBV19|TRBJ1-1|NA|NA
TGTGCCGGCGCAGCGACAGCGAACACTGAAGCTTTCTTT
CAGAATANTEAFF
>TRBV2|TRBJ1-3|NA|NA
TGTGCCAGCAGTGAAGCGCTTAATCCAGGCAGAAACACCATATATTTT
CASSEALNPGRNTIYF
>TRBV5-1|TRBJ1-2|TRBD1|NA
TGCGCCAGCAGCTTGGATTCGGGACAGGGGGCAGGCTACACCTTC
CASSLDSGQGAGYTF
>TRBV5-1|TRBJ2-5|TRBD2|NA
TGCGCCAGCAGCTTTACTAGCGGGGACCCCTCGAAAGAGACCCAGTACTTC
CASSFTSGDPSKETQYF
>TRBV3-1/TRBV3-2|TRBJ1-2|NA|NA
TGTGCCAGCAGCCAAGGGAGGAGACTTCATGGCTACACCTTC
CASSQGRRLHGYTF
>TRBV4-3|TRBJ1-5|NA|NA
TGCGCCAGCAGCCAAGAGAAAGGCGGGCCCCAGCATTTT
CASSQEKGGPQHF
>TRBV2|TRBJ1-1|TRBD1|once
TGTGCCAGCAGAGGACAGGGGGACACTGAAGCTTTCTTT
CASRGQGDTEAFF
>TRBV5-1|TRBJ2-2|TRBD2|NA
TGCGCCAGCAGCTTGGTAGCGGGCACGAACACCGGGGAGCTGTTTTTT
CASSLVAGTNTGELFF
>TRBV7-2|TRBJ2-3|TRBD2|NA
TGTGCCAGCAGCCTAGGGGCTAGCGGGGGGGCCGATACGCAGTATTTT
CASSLGASGGADTQYF
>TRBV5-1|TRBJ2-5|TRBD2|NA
TGCGCCAGCAGCTTACTAGCGGGGGTTCAAGAGACCCAGTACTTC
CASSLLAGVQETQYF
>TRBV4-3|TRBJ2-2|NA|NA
TGCGCCAGCAGCCAAGAGGCAGGGAACACCGGGGAGCTGTTTTTT
CASSQEAGNTGELFF
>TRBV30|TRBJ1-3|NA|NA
TGTGCCTGGAGTGTAATTCGGAGAACCTCTGGAAACACCATATATTTT
CAWSVIRRTSGNTIYF
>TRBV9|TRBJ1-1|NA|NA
TGTGCCAGCAGCGTAGAGGGAGGTACTGAAGCTTTCTTT
CASSVEGGTEAFF
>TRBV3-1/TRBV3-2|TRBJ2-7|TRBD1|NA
TGTGCCAGCAGCCAAAGGGGGCTCTCCTACGAGCAGTACTTC
CASSQRGLSYEQYF
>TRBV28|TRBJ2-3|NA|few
TGTGCCAGCAGTTTAAATTTTGCGGGTAGCACAGATACGCAGTATTTT
CASSLNFAGSTDTQYF